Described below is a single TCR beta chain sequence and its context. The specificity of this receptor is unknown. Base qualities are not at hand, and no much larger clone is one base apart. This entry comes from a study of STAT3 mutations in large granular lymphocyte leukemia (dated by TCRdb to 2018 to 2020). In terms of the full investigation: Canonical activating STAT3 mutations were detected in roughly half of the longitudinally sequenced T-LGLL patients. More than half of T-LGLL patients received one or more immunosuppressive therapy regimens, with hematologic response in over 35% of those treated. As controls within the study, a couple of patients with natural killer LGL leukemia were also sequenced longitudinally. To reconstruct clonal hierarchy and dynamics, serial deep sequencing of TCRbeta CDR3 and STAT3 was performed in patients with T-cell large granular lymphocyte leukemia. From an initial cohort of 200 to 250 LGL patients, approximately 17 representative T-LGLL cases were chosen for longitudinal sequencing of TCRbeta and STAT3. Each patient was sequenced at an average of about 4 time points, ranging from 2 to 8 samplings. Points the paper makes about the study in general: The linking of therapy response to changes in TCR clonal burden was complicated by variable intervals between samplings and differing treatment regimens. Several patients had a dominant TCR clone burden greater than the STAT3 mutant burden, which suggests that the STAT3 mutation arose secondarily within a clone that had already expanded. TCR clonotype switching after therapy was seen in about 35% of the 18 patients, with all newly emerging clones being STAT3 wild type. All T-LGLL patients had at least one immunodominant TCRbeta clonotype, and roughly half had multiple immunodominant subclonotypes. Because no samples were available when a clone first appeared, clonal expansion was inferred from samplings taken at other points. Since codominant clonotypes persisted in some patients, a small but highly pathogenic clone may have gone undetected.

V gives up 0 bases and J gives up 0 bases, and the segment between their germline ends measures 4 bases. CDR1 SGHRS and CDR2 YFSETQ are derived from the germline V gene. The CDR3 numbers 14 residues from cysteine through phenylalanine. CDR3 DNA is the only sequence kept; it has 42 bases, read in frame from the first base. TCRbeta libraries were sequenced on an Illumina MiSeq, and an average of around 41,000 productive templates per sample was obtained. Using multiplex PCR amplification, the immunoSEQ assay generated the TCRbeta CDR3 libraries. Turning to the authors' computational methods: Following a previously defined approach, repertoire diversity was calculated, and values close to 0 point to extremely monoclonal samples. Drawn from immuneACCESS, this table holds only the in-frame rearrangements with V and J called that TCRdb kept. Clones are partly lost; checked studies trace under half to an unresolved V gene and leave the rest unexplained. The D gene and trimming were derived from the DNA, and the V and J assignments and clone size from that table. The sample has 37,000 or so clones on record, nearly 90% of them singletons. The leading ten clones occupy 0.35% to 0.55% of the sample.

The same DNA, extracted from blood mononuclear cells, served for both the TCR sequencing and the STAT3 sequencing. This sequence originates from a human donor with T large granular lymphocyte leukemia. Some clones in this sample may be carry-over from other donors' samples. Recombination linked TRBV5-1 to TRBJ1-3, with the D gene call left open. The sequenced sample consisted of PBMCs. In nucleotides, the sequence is TGCGCCAGCAGCTTGGGTCACTCTGGAAACACCATATATTTT. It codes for CASSLGHSGNTIYF.